Each of the 28 T cell receptor beta chains below was sequenced from the same sample in a study of blood T cells in healthy people across ages. It was with a sample-barcoded 5' primer and a J-beta primer mix that a second PCR of about 6 to 12 cycles was run. TCRdb re-called the 5' RACE reads through MiXCR, storing one row per CDR3 protein. The repertoire consists of hundreds of thousands of distinct CDR3 sequences, with roughly 32% occurring once and the leading ten covering 15%. The specimen sequenced was blood. These receptors were collected from a woman older than 75 in good health.

The chain carries TRBV13 and TRBJ1-4; maybe TRBD1 (5 bases). This CDR3 comprises 14 residues. Per germline, CDR1 PRHDT and CDR2 FYEKMQ (reference sequence). Deletions cut 4 bases from V and 8 bases from J, with 14 bases between. DNA for the CDR3: TGTGCCAGCAGCTCCCGGACACGAGGGGAAAAACTGTTTTTT. This sequence encodes CASSSRTRGEKLFF. The variable domain in full, with the rest retrieved from reference TRBV13 and TRBJ1-4, is AAGVIQSPRHLIKEKRETATLKCYPIPRHDTVYWYQQGPGQDPQFLISFYEKMQSDKGSIPDRFSAQQFSDYHSELNMSSLELGDSALYFCASSSRTRGEKLFFGSGTQLSVL.

Points on this clonotype: A much bigger clone sits one base away, suggesting this may be a read error. The chain carries TRBV19 and TRBJ2-1; possibly TRBD1 or TRBD2 for D (5 bases each). The CDR3 loop spans 13 amino acids. CDR1 and CDR2 (germline): LNHDA, SQIVND (reference sequence). V was clipped by 4 bases and J by 8 bases, with 12 bases between them. CDR3 sequence (DNA): TGTGCCAGTAGTAGGGGGTATGAGGATGAGCAGTTCTTC. Amino acid sequence: CASSRGYEDEQFF.

This clonotype was seen many times. This rearrangement joins TRBV11-2 to TRBJ2-3; a possible D gene is TRBD2 (6 bases). Germline V CDR1 and CDR2: SGHAT, FQNNGV. This CDR3 spans 15 amino acids. Trimming removed 1 base from V and 3 bases from J, with 11 bases in between. The CDR3 region has the DNA TGTGCCAGCAGCTTAGTATTGGCGGGGACAGATACGCAGTATTTT. Translation: CASSLVLAGTDTQYF.

V is TRBV6-6 and J is TRBJ1-5, with D perhaps TRBD1 (5 bases). The CDR3 is made up of 14 amino acids. Germline CDR1 reads MNHNY; CDR2 reads SVGAGI (reference sequence). Trimming took 0 bases from V and 7 from J, leaving 10 bases between them. The CDR3: CASSYSSGDQPQHF. CDR3 nucleotides: TGTGCCAGCAGTTACTCAAGCGGGGACCAGCCCCAGCATTTT.

In its sample, this clonotype was seen many times. The chain has TRBV30 and TRBJ1-2; no clear D gene. The germline V gene has CDR1 GTSNPN and CDR2 SVGIG (reference sequence). Trimming cost V 4 bases and J 8 bases, with 20 bases left between them. The CDR3 covers 14 residues. The CDR3 DNA is TGTGCCTGGAATCAACTGGAGGACGAAGAGGGCTACACCTTC. Its translation is CAWNQLEDEEGYTF.

V is TRBV10-3 and J is TRBJ2-2, with D perhaps matching TRBD1 (5 bases). Germline values: CDR1 ENHRY, CDR2 SYGVKD. There are 19 residues in the CDR3. V lost 0 bases and J 5 bases, leaving 22 bases between the germline ends. The CDR3 region has the DNA TGTGCCATCAGTGAGTCGACGGTGCCCTCGGTAGGGGTGACCGGGGAGCTGTTTTTT. Translated: CAISESTVPSVGVTGELFF.

At least ten counts were recorded for this clonotype. V gene TRBV5-6 combines with J gene TRBJ2-1; D possibly corresponds to TRBD1 (6 bases). CDR1 is SGHDT, CDR2 YYEEEE, per germline. CDR3 length equals 13 residues. V shed 0 bases and J shed 10 bases, with 11 bases lying between them. The CDR3 loop reads CASSLGGLPEQFF. CDR3 in DNA: TGTGCCAGCAGCTTGGGGGGGCTCCCCGAGCAGTTCTTC.

This clonotype was recorded a few times. The genes are TRBV7-2 and TRBJ1-4; perhaps TRBD1 as D (5 bases). Trimming took 3 bases from V and 6 from J, leaving 14 bases between them. Germline CDR1 reads SGHTA; CDR2 reads FQGNSA. This CDR3 contains 15 residues. The DNA for the CDR3 is TGTGCCAGCAGCTTGGGGTGGGGGTTAGATGAAAAACTGTTTTTT. Encoded protein: CASSLGWGLDEKLFF.

The rearrangement links TRBV6-5 to TRBJ2-2; 8 bases line up with TRBD1. The V gene end was trimmed by 6 bases and the J gene end by 4 bases; junction bases not matched to a gene: 7. Germline values: CDR1 MNHEY, CDR2 SVGAGI. The CDR3 has 15 residues. The CDR3 nucleotides read TGTGCCAGCAGCTTGGCCGGGACAGGCACCGGGGAGCTGTTTTTT. Translation gives CASSLAGTGTGELFF.

This rearrangement joins TRBV20-1 to TRBJ1-1; TRBD1 is a possible D gene (5 bases). This CDR3 is built from 13 residues. In germline, CDR1 is DFQATT, CDR2 SNEGSKA (reference sequence). The ends were cut back, 6 bases at V and 1 base at J, with 12 bases in the middle. Here the CDR3 DNA reads TGCAGTGCCGCGGGGCGGCGGAACACTGAAGCTTTCTTT. Encoded protein: CSAAGRRNTEAFF.

This clonotype was seen only a few times. The chain combines TRBV27 with TRBJ1-5, with D possibly TRBD1 on 5 matching bases. The CDR3 covers 15 residues. The germline V gene has CDR1 MNHEY and CDR2 SMNVEV (reference sequence). The germline V and J ends were trimmed by 2 bases and 1 base, with 9 bases remaining between them. The CDR3 loop is CASSLEWDSNQPQHF. DNA of the CDR3: TGTGCCAGCAGTTTAGAATGGGACAGCAATCAGCCCCAGCATTTT.

This clonotype was recorded a few times. V gene TRBV6-1 combines with J gene TRBJ2-2, with 8 bases matching TRBD1. The CDR3 covers 15 residues. Germline V lookup: CDR1 MNHNS, CDR2 SASEGT. V shed 6 bases and J 5 bases; nucleotides not matched to a gene: 8. The chain's CDR3 is CASRPMDRVTGELFF. CDR3 DNA sequence: TGTGCCAGCAGACCCATGGACAGGGTTACCGGGGAGCTGTTTTTT.

This clonotype was seen repeatedly, ten times or more. This sequence joins TRBV5-1 and TRBJ2-5; 10 nucleotides line up with TRBD2. V shed 0 bases, J shed 1 base, and the junction held 3 bases outside the gene matches. The CDR3 is 16 amino acids. From germline, CDR1 is SGHRS and CDR2 YFSETQ. The CDR3 region is CASSLELAGLQETQYF. The CDR3 nucleotides are TGCGCCAGCAGCTTGGAACTAGCGGGGCTCCAAGAGACCCAGTACTTC.

Ten or more counts support this clonotype. This chain connects TRBV25-1 to TRBJ2-7; maybe TRBD1 (6 bases). Trimming removed 3 bases from V and 4 bases from J, with 13 bases in between. Germline-derived CDR1 and CDR2 are MGHDK and SYGVNS. The CDR3 spans 14 residues. In DNA form, the CDR3 reads TGTGCCAGCAGTGACTTAGGGCAGGGGTACGAGCAGTACTTC. It translates to CASSDLGQGYEQYF.

As to this clonotype: A much larger clone differs by one base, so this may be a read error. For the CDR3, the DNA is TGCGCCGGCAGGATCCGAGCGGGGGGAAGCGAGCAGTTCTTC. It is translated as CAGRIRAGGSEQFF. The V and J genes are TRBV5-1 and TRBJ2-1, with 9 bases aligning to TRBD2. Germline CDR1 SGHRS, CDR2 YFSETQ. The CDR3 has 14 residues.

As regards this clonotype: The junction does not match germline at one end; this may be a read error. This chain uses TRBV6-5 with TRBJ2-3; tentatively, D is TRBD1 or TRBD2 (5 bases each). CDR1 is MNHEY and CDR2 is SVGAGI in the germline V gene. The CDR3 length is 14 residues. CDR3 sequence reads: CAGSRDGVTDTQYF. In nucleotides, the CDR3 is TGTGCCGGCAGCCGGGACGGAGTAACAGATACGCAGTATTTT.

Only a few counts were recorded for this clonotype. A much larger clone lies one base from this, so it may be a read error. This chain connects TRBV6-1 to TRBJ2-1, with D perhaps TRBD1 or TRBD2 (5 bases each). This CDR3 spans 15 amino acids. V gave up 5 bases and J gave up 13 bases, with 24 bases separating them. Per the germline V gene, CDR1 is MNHNS and CDR2 is SASEGT. The CDR3, as DNA: TGTGCCAGCAGTTCCTCACAGGCCCTCGGGGAGACCCAGTTCTTC. The encoded protein is CASSSSQALGETQFF.

This clonotype was counted many times. The chain combines TRBV4-2 with TRBJ2-1; the match to TRBD1 covers 8 bases. CDR1 and CDR2 (germline): LGHNA, YNFKEQ. The V segment lost 3 bases and the J segment 4 bases; nucleotides outside the gene matches: 2. The CDR3 covers 14 residues. CDR3 DNA: TGTGCCAGCAGCCACGGGACAGGATACAATGAGCAGTTCTTC. Its translation is CASSHGTGYNEQFF.

Only a few counts were recorded for this clonotype. This chain links TRBV9 with TRBJ1-1, with D uncertain. CDR1 and CDR2 (germline): SGDLS, YYNGEE. V was cut by 0 bases and J by 0 bases, with 6 bases left in between. This CDR3 is built from 14 residues. CDR3 sequence: CASSVGPLNTEAFF. In DNA form, the CDR3 reads TGTGCCAGCAGCGTAGGCCCGTTGAACACTGAAGCTTTCTTT.

With respect to this clonotype: This sequence may be a read error, since a much larger clone differs from it by one base. The chain recombines TRBV7-9 with TRBJ2-5, with D possibly matching TRBD1 (6 bases). This CDR3 is 14 amino acids long. Trimming stripped 4 bases from V and 3 bases from J, with 12 bases between. Germline V gives CDR1 SEHNR, CDR2 FQNEAQ (reference sequence). As DNA, the CDR3 is TGTGCCAGCAGCTGGAGCAGGGGTAAAGAGACCCAGTACTTC. Translated: CASSWSRGKETQYF. The variable domain in full, completed from reference TRBV7-9 and TRBJ2-5, reads DTGVSQNPRHKITKRGQNVTFRCDPISEHNRLYWYRQTLGQGPEFLTYFQNEAQLEKSRLLSDRFSAERPKGSFSTLEIQRTEQGDSAMYLCASSWSRGKETQYFGPGTRLLVL.

This clonotype appeared a few times. The chain couples TRBV5-1 to TRBJ1-1; D is undetermined. Trimming stripped 4 bases from V and 4 bases from J, with 14 bases between. Germline CDR1 and CDR2: SGHRS and YFSETQ. CDR3 length equals 14 residues. CDR3 amino acids: CASSASQAGTEAFF. The DNA of the CDR3 is TGCGCCAGCAGCGCCTCCCAGGCGGGCACTGAAGCTTTCTTT.

Many counts were recorded for this clonotype. The chain carries TRBV7-2 and TRBJ2-5, with 11 bases matching TRBD2. The germline V gene has CDR1 SGHTA and CDR2 FQGNSA. The V segment lost 5 bases and the J segment 4 bases; nucleotides outside the gene matches: 15. There are 18 residues in the CDR3. CDR3 residues: CASSHGGLAGGRLETQYF. The CDR3 DNA sequence: TGTGCCAGCAGCCATGGGGGGCTAGCGGGGGGACGGTTAGAGACCCAGTACTTC.

This clonotype was seen ten or more times. The chain combines TRBV20-1 with TRBJ2-1; D unclear. Trimming took 2 bases from V and 0 from J, leaving 11 bases between them. The CDR3 is 15 residues long. Germline loops: CDR1 DFQATT, CDR2 SNEGSKA (reference sequence). The CDR3 loop is CSARPIAISYNEQFF. Written as DNA, the CDR3 is TGCAGTGCTAGACCCATAGCCATCTCCTACAATGAGCAGTTCTTC.

This clonotype was counted a single time. V is TRBV3-1 and J is TRBJ1-2; D is undetermined. V was pared by 3 bases and J by 4 bases, with 9 bases between. The CDR3 has 13 residues. Germline V CDR1 and CDR2: LGHDT, YNNKEL (reference sequence). CDR3: CASSQEAAYGYTF. The CDR3 nucleotides read TGTGCCAGCAGCCAGGAGGCCGCCTATGGCTACACCTTC.

This clonotype was picked up many times. This chain joins TRBV20-1 and TRBJ2-7, with a tentative D call TRBD1 (6 bases). Trimming stripped 6 bases from V and 2 bases from J, with 20 bases between. This CDR3 contains 15 residues. Germline values: CDR1 DFQATT, CDR2 SNEGSKA (reference sequence). The CDR3 protein is CSAEGAGTRPYEQYF. CDR3 nucleotide sequence: TGCAGTGCGGAAGGAGCCGGGACACGACCCTACGAGCAGTACTTC.

CDR3 amino acids: CASRAGRYKTTQYF. The CDR3 DNA reads as TGTGCCAGCAGGGCGGGACGATATAAAACGACCCAGTACTTC. The J gene is TRBJ2-5, the V gene TRBV6-2 or TRBV6-3; TRBD2 is a possible D gene (6 bases). Germline CDR1 and CDR2: MNHEY and SVGEGT. The length of the CDR3 is 14 residues. Trimming cost V 6 bases and J 7 bases, with 18 bases left between them.

Ten or more counts support this clonotype. The rearrangement uses TRBV20-1 and TRBJ2-7; D unresolved. In germline, CDR1 is DFQATT, CDR2 SNEGSKA (reference sequence). The CDR3 is made up of 13 amino acids. V was shortened by 3 bases and J by 1 base, with 10 bases between the two germline ends. This CDR3 is CSARPASSYEQYF. The CDR3 coding sequence is TGCAGTGCTAGGCCCGCGAGTTCCTACGAGCAGTACTTC.

The J gene is TRBJ1-4, the V gene TRBV20-1, with 10 bases that match TRBD1. V gave up 5 bases and J gave up 3 bases; unmatched junction bases: 12. The CDR3 is 17 residues long. The germline gives CDR1 DFQATT, CDR2 SNEGSKA (reference sequence). The CDR3 DNA is TGCAGTGCTCGTAAGGCGGGACAGGGGCCATCTAATGAAAAACTGTTTTTT. It codes for CSARKAGQGPSNEKLFF.